This T cell receptor beta chain was obtained from a study of T cell changes during pregnancy in multiple sclerosis. Sequencing was performed with immunoSEQ multiplex PCR; in TCRdb, only in-frame clones are kept and a portion is missing. The repertoire holds 75,000 to 100,000 clones, just over 90% seen once, with under 0.8% in the top ten. CDR1 is SGHRS and CDR2 is YFSETQ in the germline V gene. V was cut by 4 bases and J by 2 bases, with 10 bases left in between. CDR3 length: 15 amino acids. The clonotype comes from a female donor in good health, enrolled as a control in a pregnancy study. This chain joins TRBV5-1 and TRBJ2-6, with D tentatively TRBD1 (5 bases). The material sequenced was peripheral blood, taken in the second trimester of pregnancy. CDR3 region: CASSVTVTGANVLTF. The CDR3, as DNA: TGCGCCAGCAGCGTGACAGTCACTGGGGCCAACGTCCTGACTTTC.